This T cell receptor (beta chain) came from a study of vaccination and CD4 T cells after COVID-19 (dated by TCRdb to the early 2020s). Regarding the research as a whole: The convalescent cohort included six males and four females, with two Hispanic individuals, seven Caucasians, two Asians and one multiracial person. Participants got two doses of the Pfizer-BioNTech BNT162b2 vaccine (n=8) or two doses of the Moderna mRNA-1273 vaccine (n=2). Post-COVID blood samples from convalescent patients were collected a median of about 110 days after diagnosis, with a range of 35 to 161 days. Post-vaccine blood samples were collected a median of about 72 days after the second vaccine dose, ranging from roughly 12 to 250 days. Culture stimuli were overlapping spike peptide pools from SARS-CoV-2 and from the common cold coronaviruses HCoV-NL63, HCoV-OC43 and HCoV-229E. Control cultures received a CEFX viral epitope pool as the positive control, an HIV-1 Nef peptide pool as the negative control, or no peptide. In 10 COVID-19 convalescent patients and several infection-naive healthy vaccine recipients, researchers compared the spike-specific CD4+ TCR repertoire from before mRNA vaccination with the repertoire from after. Memory CD4+ T cell crossreactivity between SARS-CoV-2 and common cold coronavirus spike proteins was assessed at the TCR clonotype level in an earlier paper using these donors.

The CDR3 has 15 amino acids, counting the end cysteine and phenylalanine. The kept DNA is CDR3 alone, 45 bases in frame from the first base. According to the germline V gene, CDR1 reads SGHTA and CDR2 reads FQGNSA. V was cut back by 4 bases and J by 7 bases, leaving a gap of 14 bases between them. This clonotype turned up a few times. The clone's antigen remains unknown. The sample holds no much larger clone one base away, and base qualities are not on file. In light of the paper, this sample's treatment or condition label describes: roughly nine-day PBMC culture with coronavirus spike peptide pools or control peptides (ViraFEST assay). CD4+ T cells from unexposed donors were collected before the COVID-19 pandemic (2011-2018). The study used the ViraFEST assay, which expanded antigen-specific T cells with peptide pools and then identified expanded clonotypes by TCR sequencing. Each well held millions of PBMCs cultured in IMDM containing roughly 5.5% human AB serum and 9 to 10 IU/ml IL-2, with 8.5 to 10 ug/ml peptide pools added. Half of the culture medium was replaced with fresh IL-2-containing medium on days 3 and 7. After around 11 days of culture, CD4+ T cells were isolated by negative selection using the EasySep CD4+ T cell isolation kit. Unexposed donor CD4+ T cells were tested for reactivity to SARS-CoV-2 S and N and four common cold coronavirus spike pools, as cell number allowed. Ficoll-Paque Plus gradient centrifugation was used to isolate PBMCs from whole blood, and the isolated PBMCs were then either used fresh or cryopreserved at -140C. Each culture condition was generally run in triplicate wells. Leukapheresis product for the unexposed donors was purchased commercially.

Receptors were amplified or captured by PCR. DNA from cultured CD4+ T cells was subjected to TCR sequencing with the Oncomine TCR Beta short-read assay at the Johns Hopkins FTIC core. The QIAamp micro DNA kit was used to extract genomic DNA from the cultured CD4+ T cells. Oncomine TCR Beta libraries made from cultured CD4+ T cells were pooled using unique dual indexes and sequenced on an Illumina iSeq 100. As for how the authors treated the data: Non-productive sequences were filtered out, and CDR3s that did not start with C, did not end with F or W, or were shorter than 7 amino acids were discarded. The MANAFEST web application identified antigen-specific clonotypes by comparing peptide-stimulated wells against reference wells and other culture wells. For a clone to be called positive, the clone needed an FDR below 0.05, an odds ratio above 5, and a productive frequency above 0.1% in at least two of three replicate wells. A clonotype counted as cross-reactive if it showed significant expansion both in the SARS-CoV-2 spike wells and in at least one common cold coronavirus spike condition. Using R version 3.6.1, CDR3 homology was evaluated through Levenshtein distances (stringdist) along with unrooted phylogenetic trees (ape). TCRdb reprocessing: public reads trimmed at Q25 with fastp, clones called with MiXCR, in-frame beta chains kept. Identical CDR3 proteins give one entry, which carries the most common genes and DNA. These V and J calls rely on TCRdb rather than the paper's analysis. The sample table contains roughly 8,000 distinct CDR3 sequences; only one count was recorded for roughly 43% of them. About 21% of the sample is in the top ten clones.

Points the paper makes about the study in general: Nearly all vaccine-specific clones in convalescent patients (304 of 307) were mono-reactive for SARS-CoV-2 spike rather than cross-reactive with common cold coronaviruses. The median count of SARS-CoV-2-reactive clonotypes went up from around 21 after infection to around 38 after vaccination, although the change was not significant. The number of convalescent patients in the study was relatively small, and the study did not examine early timepoints following natural infection. In convalescent patients, a median around 90% of post-vaccine SARS-CoV-2-reactive clones were detected only after vaccination, and vaccine-specific priming was suggested by this finding.

The sequenced material came from CD4+ T cells from blood, cultured in vitro. The rearrangement joined TRBV7-2 to TRBJ1-6, with a tentative D gene TRBD1 over 5 matching bases. This TCR came from a human donor in good health. The CDR3 protein: CASSSRDGGNSPLHF. The DNA is as follows: TGTGCCAGCAGCTCCAGGGACGGAGGAAATTCACCCCTCCACTTT.